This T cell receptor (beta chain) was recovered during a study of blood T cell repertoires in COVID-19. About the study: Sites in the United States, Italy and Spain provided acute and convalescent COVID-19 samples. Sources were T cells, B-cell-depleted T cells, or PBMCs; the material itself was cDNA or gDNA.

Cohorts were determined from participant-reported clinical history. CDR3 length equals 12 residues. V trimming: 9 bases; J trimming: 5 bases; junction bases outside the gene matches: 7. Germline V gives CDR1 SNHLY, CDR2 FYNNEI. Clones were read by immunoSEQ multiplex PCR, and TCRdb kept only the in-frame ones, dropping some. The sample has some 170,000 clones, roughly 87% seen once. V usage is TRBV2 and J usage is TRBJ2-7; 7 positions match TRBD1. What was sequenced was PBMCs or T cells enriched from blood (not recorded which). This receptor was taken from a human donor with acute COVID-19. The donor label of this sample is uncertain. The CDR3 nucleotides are TGTGCCAGTAACAGGGGCAGGAACGAGCAGTACTTC. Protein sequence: CASNRGRNEQYF. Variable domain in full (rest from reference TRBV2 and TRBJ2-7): EPEVTQTPSHQVTQMGQEVILRCVPISNHLYFYWYRQILGQKVEFLVSFYNNEISEKSEIFDDQFSVERPDGSNFTLKIRSTKLEDSAMYFCASNRGRNEQYFGPGTRLTVT.